Below, 10 T cell receptor beta chains from the same sample are listed, as sequenced in a study of glioma-infiltrating T cells (TCRdb year 2016). The sample was run on an Illumina MiSeq. TCR alpha and beta CDR3 regions were amplified with the iRepertoire nested amplicon-rescue multiplex PCR (arm-PCR) platform from RNA. TCRdb cleaned the public reads at Q25 with fastp, built clones with MiXCR and kept in-frame beta chains. Merged by CDR3 protein, the rows form single entries marked with the most common genes and DNA. The sample table records 170,000 or so distinct CDR3 sequences; around 40% of these occur just once. The ten largest clones capture roughly 5.2% of the sample. The sequencing sample was made of glioma tissue, nonneoplastic brain tissue, or PBMCs (not recorded which). Receptor source: a human donor with low-grade glioma or glioblastoma, undergoing nonglioma brain surgery, or in good health (not recorded which).

This clonotype appeared a few times. This chain uses TRBV3-1 with TRBJ2-1, with 7 bases fitting TRBD1. CDR3 length: 12 residues. CDR1 LGHDT and CDR2 YNNKEL come from the germline V gene (reference sequence). With 4 bases clipped from V and 12 bases from J, the junction kept 6 bases outside the gene matches. The CDR3 region is CASSRQGDRQFF. CDR3 coding DNA: TGTGCCAGCAGCCGCCAGGGGGACCGGCAGTTCTTC.

In this sample, this clonotype turned up once. Possible read error: a much larger clone is one base away. This chain's CDR3 is CASSLEEKRNTIYF. DNA of the CDR3: TGCGCCAGCAGCTTGGAGGAGAAACGAAACACCATATATTTT. The chain carries TRBV5-1 and TRBJ1-3; D is undetermined. This CDR3 is 14 amino acids long. V lost 0 bases and J 5 bases, leaving 9 bases between the germline ends. The germline CDR1 and CDR2 sequences are SGHRS and YFSETQ. The full variable domain, its missing parts supplied by reference TRBV5-1 and TRBJ1-3, is KAGVTQTPRYLIKTRGQQVTLSCSPISGHRSVSWYQQTPGQGLQFLFEYFSETQRNKGNFPGRFSGRQFSNSRSEMNVSTLELGDSALYLCASSLEEKRNTIYFGEGSWLTVV.

Turning to this clonotype: A single base separates this from a much larger clone, so it may be a read error. The chain uses TRBV7-2 and TRBJ2-7, with D maybe TRBD2 (5 bases). This CDR3 comprises 12 residues. Germline V lookup: CDR1 SGHTA, CDR2 FQGNSA. The CDR3 sequence: CAISPTSDEQYF. CDR3 sequence (DNA): TGTGCCATCAGCCCCACTAGTGACGAGCAGTACTTC.

J is TRBJ1-6 and V is TRBV28, with D perhaps matching TRBD1 (5 bases). Trimming stripped 2 bases from V and 7 bases from J, with 15 bases between. This CDR3 has 16 residues. Germline V lookup: CDR1 MDHEN, CDR2 SYDVKM. CDR3 region: CASSLPTAKGNSPLHF. As DNA, the CDR3 is TGTGCCAGCAGTTTACCGACAGCAAAAGGGAATTCACCCCTCCACTTT.

Worth noting for this clonotype: This may come from a read error, since a much larger clone is one base off. The rearrangement links TRBV28 to TRBJ2-5; the D is unclear. The germline V gene has CDR1 MDHEN and CDR2 SYDVKM. This CDR3 contains 13 residues. The CDR3 protein is CASSKADQENQYF. In DNA form, the CDR3 reads TGTGCCAGCAGTAAGGCAGACCAAGAGAACCAGTACTTC.

This clonotype was observed a handful of times. CDR3 bases: TGTGCCAGCAGCCAAGGGTTGTCCGGGCGACTCGAAGCTTTCTTT. Its protein is CASSQGLSGRLEAFF. This chain uses TRBV3-1 with TRBJ1-1, with D uncertain. With 1 base removed from V and 8 bases from J, the gap between germline ends came to 17 bases. There are 15 residues in the CDR3. Germline assignment: CDR1 LGHDT and CDR2 YNNKEL (reference sequence).

Notes on this clonotype: A clone one base away is much larger, so this may be a read error. The rearrangement joins TRBV16 to TRBJ1-1, with 7 bases lining up with TRBD1. V shed 4 bases and J 4 bases; nucleotides not matched to a gene: 15. The CDR3 consists of 17 residues. From germline, CDR1 is KGHSY and CDR2 FQNENV. Written as DNA, the CDR3 is TGTGCCAGCAGCCTCCGGACAGGAAATTATATGAGCACTGAAGCTTTCTTT. Translation: CASSLRTGNYMSTEAFF.

Turning to this clonotype: A junction boundary mismatches the germline segment, possibly from a read error. The J gene is TRBJ1-1, the V gene TRBV20-1; no clear D. The germline CDR1 and CDR2 sequences are DFQATT and SNEGSKA (reference sequence). The CDR3 consists of 13 residues. The CDR3 DNA is TGCACTGCTAGAGTCATAATGAACACTGAAGCTTTCTTT. Amino acids: CTARVIMNTEAFF.

This clonotype was detected a few times. The V and J genes are TRBV28 and TRBJ2-5, with TRBD1 matching over 10 bases. Germline loops: CDR1 MDHEN, CDR2 SYDVKM. The CDR3 runs 16 residues. V trimming: 6 bases; J trimming: 4 bases; junction bases outside the gene matches: 11. The CDR3 region has the DNA TGTGCCAGCAGAGGGGGACAGGGGATAGGACGAGAGACCCAGTACTTC. Translated, it gives CASRGGQGIGRETQYF. The variable domain in full, with the rest retrieved from reference TRBV28 and TRBJ2-5, is DVKVTQSSRYLVKRTGEKVFLECVQDMDHENMFWYRQDPGLGLRLIYFSYDVKMKEKGDIPEGYSVSREKKERFSLILESASTNQTSMYLCASRGGQGIGRETQYFGPGTRLLVL.

The chain links TRBV24-1 to TRBJ2-7; D not certain. Germline lookup yields CDR1 KGHDR and CDR2 SFDVKD. V was cut by 3 bases and J by 6 bases, with 14 bases left in between. The length of the CDR3 is 14 residues. CDR3 region: CATSDPTLGFEQYF. The CDR3 bases are TGTGCCACCAGTGATCCGACCCTGGGGTTCGAGCAGTACTTC.